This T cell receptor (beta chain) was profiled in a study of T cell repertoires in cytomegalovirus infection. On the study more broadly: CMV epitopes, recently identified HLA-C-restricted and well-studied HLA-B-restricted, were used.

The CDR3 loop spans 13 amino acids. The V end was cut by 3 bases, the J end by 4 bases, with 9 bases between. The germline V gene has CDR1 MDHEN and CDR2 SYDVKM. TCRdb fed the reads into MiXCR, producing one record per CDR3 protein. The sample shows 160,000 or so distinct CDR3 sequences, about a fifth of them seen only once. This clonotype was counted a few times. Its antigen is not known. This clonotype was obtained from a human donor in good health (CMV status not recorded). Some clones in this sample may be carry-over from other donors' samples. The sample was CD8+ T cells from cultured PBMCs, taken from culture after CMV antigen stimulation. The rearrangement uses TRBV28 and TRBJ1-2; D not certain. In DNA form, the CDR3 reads TGTGCCAGCAGTTTCGTCTGGGCCTATGGCTACACCTTC. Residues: CASSFVWAYGYTF.